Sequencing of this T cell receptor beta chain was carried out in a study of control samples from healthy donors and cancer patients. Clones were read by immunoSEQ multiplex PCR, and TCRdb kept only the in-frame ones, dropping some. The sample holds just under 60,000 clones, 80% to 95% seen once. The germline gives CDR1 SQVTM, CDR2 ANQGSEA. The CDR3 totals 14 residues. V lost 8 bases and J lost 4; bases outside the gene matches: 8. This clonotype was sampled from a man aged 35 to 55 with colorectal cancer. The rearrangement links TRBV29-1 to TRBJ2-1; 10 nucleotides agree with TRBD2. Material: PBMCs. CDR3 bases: TGCAGCTGGGGAGCGGGGGGGACTTACAATGAGCAGTTCTTC. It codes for CSWGAGGTYNEQFF.